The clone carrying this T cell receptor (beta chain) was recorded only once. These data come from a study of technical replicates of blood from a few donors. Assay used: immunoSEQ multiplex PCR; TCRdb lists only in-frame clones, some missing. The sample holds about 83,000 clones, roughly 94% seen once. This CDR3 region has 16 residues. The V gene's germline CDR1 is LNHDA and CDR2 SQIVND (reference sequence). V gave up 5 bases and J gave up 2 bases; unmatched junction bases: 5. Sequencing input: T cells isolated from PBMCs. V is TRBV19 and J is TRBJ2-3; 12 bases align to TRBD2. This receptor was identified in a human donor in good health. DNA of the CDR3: TGTGCCAGTAGTGTGACTAGCGGGAGTGTCACAGATACGCAGTATTTT. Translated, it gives CASSVTSGSVTDTQYF.